This T cell receptor (beta chain) was sequenced in a study of Graves' ophthalmopathy and Graves' hyperthyroidism. Looking at the study overall: Peripheral blood samples were taken at initial diagnosis, before any treatment. General study results and limits: Sensitivity reached more than 70% and specificity around 72% when the model predicted ophthalmopathy progression.

Amplifying from RNA transcripts, the study obtained TCR beta CDR3 regions. The workflow started with a first-round RT-PCR run with HTBI primers and then moved on to a second-round multiplex PCR. Each CDR3 protein is one row after TCRdb ran MiXCR on the multiplex PCR reads. The sample contains hundreds of thousands of distinct CDR3 sequences, about 38% of which appear only once. This CDR3 spans 13 amino acids. CDR1 is LNHDA and CDR2 is SQIVND in the germline V gene (reference sequence). V lost 5 bases, J lost 11 bases, and 16 bases lay in between. Details on this clonotype: What it binds is unknown.

Patients were excluded if they had other autoimmune diseases or uncontrolled infections, and likewise if pregnancy or lactation applied. The PBMC fraction was derived from about 9.5 ml of fresh peripheral blood. V is TRBV19 and J is TRBJ1-5, with no clear D. The receptor's source is an adult man with Graves' ophthalmopathy. Sample: peripheral blood. The CDR3 reads CASSDRGYGTQHF. The CDR3 nucleotides read TGTGCCAGTAGTGACCGGGGATACGGGACCCAGCATTTT.